The 14 T cell receptor beta chains below all came from one sample that was sequenced in a study of identical twins. TCRdb fed the 5' RACE reads into MiXCR, producing one record per CDR3 protein. The sample has fewer than 250,000 distinct CDR3 sequences, approximately 8% seen once. These data were also reused for a study on yellow fever vaccine responses in identical twins.

The sequencing input was CD8+ T cells sorted from blood. All receptors come from a woman between 18 and 30 years old in good health.

This clonotype has a handful of counts. J is TRBJ2-2 and V is TRBV9; no definite D call. The V gene's germline CDR1 is SGDLS and CDR2 YYNGEE. The CDR3 spans 15 residues. V was trimmed by 5 bases and J by 1 base, leaving 12 bases between them. The CDR3 loop reads CASRSSWGNTGELFF. CDR3 sequence (DNA): TGTGCCAGCAGGTCCTCCTGGGGGAACACCGGGGAGCTGTTTTTT.

This clonotype was detected only a few times. The CDR3 coding sequence is TGCAGCGTTACGACAGCAGACTCCTACGAGCAGTACGTC. This sequence encodes CSVTTADSYEQYV. The rearrangement joins TRBV29-1 to TRBJ2-7, with a possible D match to TRBD1 (5 bases). Trimming took 5 bases from V and 0 from J, leaving 11 bases between them. CDR3 size: 13 residues. Germline V lookup: CDR1 SQVTM, CDR2 ANQGSEA.

In its sample, this clonotype was seen a few times. This sequence joins TRBV9 and TRBJ2-3; the D gene is possibly TRBD2 (6 bases). V lost 1 base to trimming and J lost 3 bases, with 12 bases between them. From germline, CDR1 is SGDLS and CDR2 YYNGEE. The length of the CDR3 is 15 residues. The DNA for the CDR3 is TGTGCCAGCAGCGTATATCGCGGGGCGACAGATACGCAGTATTTT. Protein: CASSVYRGATDTQYF.

CDR3 coding DNA: TGTGCCAGCAGCCAAGACGGCGGGGGGAGCACAGATACGCAGTATTTT. It translates to CASSQDGGGSTDTQYF. This chain links TRBV4-2 with TRBJ2-3; 8 nucleotides agree with TRBD2. The germline CDR1 and CDR2 sequences are LGHNA and YNFKEQ. The CDR3 is 16 amino acids. V was pared by 0 bases and J by 0 bases, with 2 bases of the junction left unmatched.

The chain joins TRBV20-1 to TRBJ2-1; D not resolved. The V gene's germline CDR1 is DFQATT and CDR2 SNEGSKA (reference sequence). V lost 3 bases and J 8 bases, leaving 11 bases between the germline ends. The CDR3 consists of 12 residues. CDR3 amino acids: CSARRTAYEQFF. The CDR3 bases are TGCAGTGCTAGGAGGACCGCGTATGAGCAGTTCTTC.

This clonotype was recorded many times. This CDR3 is CASSPPWGPDTQYF. The CDR3 nucleotides are TGTGCCAGCTCACCCCCGTGGGGTCCAGATACGCAGTATTTT. The gene calls are TRBV18 and TRBJ2-3; D is unresolved. Trimming left V 3 bases short and J 4 bases short, with 11 bases between. The CDR3 has 14 amino acids. Germline values: CDR1 KGHSH, CDR2 LQKENI.

This clonotype came up many times. The chain carries TRBV12-3 or TRBV12-4 and TRBJ1-2; perhaps TRBD1 as D (5 bases). V was shortened by 8 bases and J by 4 bases, with 11 bases between the two germline ends. CDR3 size: 12 residues. The CDR3 spells CASSMGTYGYTF. The CDR3 region has the DNA TGTGCCAGCTCGATGGGGACCTATGGCTACACCTTC.

Many counts were recorded for this clonotype. This sequence joins TRBV28 and TRBJ1-2; D ambiguous. In germline, CDR1 is MDHEN, CDR2 SYDVKM. Trimming removed 3 bases at V and 7 bases at J, with 15 bases between. The CDR3 runs to 14 residues. CDR3 sequence reads: CASSFLGAASGYTF. The CDR3 coding sequence is TGTGCCAGCAGTTTCCTGGGCGCCGCCTCTGGCTACACCTTC.

The genes are TRBV6-1 and TRBJ2-5; D not resolved. Germline V lookup: CDR1 MNHNS, CDR2 SASEGT. The ends were cut back, 1 base at V and 2 bases at J, with 14 bases in the middle. The CDR3 spans 16 residues. The DNA for the CDR3 is TGTGCCAGCAGTGAAGGAGTGTGGGCGGCTCAAGAGACCCAGTACTTC. The encoded protein is CASSEGVWAAQETQYF.

This clonotype was detected a few times. The chain recombines TRBV6-5 with TRBJ2-1; 8 nucleotides match TRBD2. The junction had 11 bases not matched to a gene; V was cut back by 7 bases and J by 6 bases. The germline gives CDR1 MNHEY, CDR2 SVGAGI. CDR3 length: 15 residues. The CDR3 nucleotides read TGTGCCAGCACTTCGGCGGGAGGCCTTTTCAATGAGCAGTTCTTC. Translated: CASTSAGGLFNEQFF.

This clonotype appeared a few times. CDR3 sequence (DNA): TGCGCCAGCAGCTTGCGGTTGGGGGATCTCGATGGCTACACCTTC. It yields the protein CASSLRLGDLDGYTF. The chain has TRBV5-1 and TRBJ1-2; D perhaps matches TRBD1 (5 bases). The CDR3 spans 15 residues. V was trimmed by 1 base and J by 6 bases, leaving 16 bases between them. CDR1 is SGHRS and CDR2 is YFSETQ in the germline V gene.

V and J are TRBV3-1 and TRBJ1-2, with D tentatively TRBD1 (6 bases). Germline V gene sequence: CDR1 LGHDT, CDR2 YNNKEL (reference sequence). There are 13 residues in the CDR3. Trimming shortened V by 4 bases and J by 5 bases, and 11 bases separated the two germline ends. For the CDR3, the DNA is TGTGCCAGCAGCCCCCGGACAGAGTATGGCTACACCTTC. Translating it yields CASSPRTEYGYTF.

This clonotype was detected a few times. J is TRBJ2-2 and V is TRBV7-6, with TRBD2 identical over 14 bases. Trimming took 5 bases from V and 4 from J; bases not matched to a gene: 9. Per germline, CDR1 SGHVS and CDR2 FNYEAQ. The CDR3 is made up of 18 amino acids. CDR3 nucleotides: TGTGCCAGCAGCCTGACTAGCGGGGGGGCCGCGGTCACCGGGGAGCTGTTTTTT. Translated, it gives CASSLTSGGAAVTGELFF.

The V call is TRBV7-2, the J call TRBJ2-7; TRBD2 agrees at 8 bases. V lost 1 base to trimming and J lost 3 bases; unmatched junction nucleotides: 8. Germline CDR1 is SGHTA and CDR2 is FQGNSA. This CDR3 region has 16 residues. The CDR3 nucleotides read TGTGCCAGCAGCTTAGGCGCGGTAGCGGGACACTACGAGCAGTACTTC. This codes for CASSLGAVAGHYEQYF.